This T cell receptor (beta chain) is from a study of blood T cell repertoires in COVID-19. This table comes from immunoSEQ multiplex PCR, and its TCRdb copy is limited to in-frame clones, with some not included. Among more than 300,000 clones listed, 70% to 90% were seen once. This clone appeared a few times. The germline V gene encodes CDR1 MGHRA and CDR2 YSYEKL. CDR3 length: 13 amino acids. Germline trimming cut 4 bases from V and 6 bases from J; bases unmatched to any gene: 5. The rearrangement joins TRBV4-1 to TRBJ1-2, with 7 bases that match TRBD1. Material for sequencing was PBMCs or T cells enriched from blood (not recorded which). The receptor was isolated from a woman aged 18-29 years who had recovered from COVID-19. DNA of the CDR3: TGCGCCAGCAGCCCACAGGGGCCCGATGGCTACACCTTC. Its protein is CASSPQGPDGYTF.